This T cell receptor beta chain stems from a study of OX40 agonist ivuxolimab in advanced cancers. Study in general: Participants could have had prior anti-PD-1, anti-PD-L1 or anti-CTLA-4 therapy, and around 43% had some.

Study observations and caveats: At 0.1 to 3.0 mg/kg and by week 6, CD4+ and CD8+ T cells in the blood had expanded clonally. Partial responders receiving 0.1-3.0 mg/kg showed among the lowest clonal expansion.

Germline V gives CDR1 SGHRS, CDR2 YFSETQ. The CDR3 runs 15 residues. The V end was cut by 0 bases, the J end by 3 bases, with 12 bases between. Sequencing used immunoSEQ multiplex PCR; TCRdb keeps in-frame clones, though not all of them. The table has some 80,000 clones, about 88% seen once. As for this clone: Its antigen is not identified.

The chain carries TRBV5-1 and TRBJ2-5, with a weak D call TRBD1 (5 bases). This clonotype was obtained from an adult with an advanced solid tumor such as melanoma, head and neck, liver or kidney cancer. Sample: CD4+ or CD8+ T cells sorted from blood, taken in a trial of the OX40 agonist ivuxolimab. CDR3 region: CASSLVVGRKETQYF. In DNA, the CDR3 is TGCGCCAGCAGCTTGGTGGTGGGGCGGAAAGAGACCCAGTACTTC.